This passage covers 28 T cell receptor beta chains from one sample sequenced in a study of T cells after yellow fever vaccination. TCRdb called the 5' RACE reads again in MiXCR, with one record for every CDR3 protein. The sample holds roughly 120,000 distinct CDR3 sequences, 8.4% seen once. The input for sequencing was CD8+ T cells sorted from PBMCs, taken 45 days after the yellow fever booster vaccination. Source of these receptors: a man aged 30 to 39 who received the YFV17D yellow fever vaccine.

Many counts were recorded for this clonotype. The chain has TRBV28 and TRBJ2-7; D is possibly TRBD1 (5 bases). Per germline, CDR1 MDHEN and CDR2 SYDVKM. The CDR3 spans 16 residues. Trimming shortened V by 2 bases and J by 0 bases, and 14 bases separated the two germline ends. Here the CDR3 DNA reads TGTGCCAGCAGTTTAGGCGTCTTGGGGCCCTCCTACGAGCAGTACTTC. It yields the protein CASSLGVLGPSYEQYF. The variable domain in full, with the rest retrieved from reference TRBV28 and TRBJ2-7, is DVKVTQSSRYLVKRTGEKVFLECVQDMDHENMFWYRQDPGLGLRLIYFSYDVKMKEKGDIPEGYSVSREKKERFSLILESASTNQTSMYLCASSLGVLGPSYEQYFGPGTRLTVT.

This clonotype has ten or more counts. V is TRBV12-3 or TRBV12-4 and J is TRBJ2-5; 10 bases fit TRBD1. This CDR3 has 16 residues. Trimming took 1 base from V and 5 from J; bases not matched to a gene: 7. The CDR3 nucleotides read TGTGCCAGCAGTTTAGTAGCGACAGGGGGCTTCGAGACCCAGTACTTC. Amino acid sequence: CASSLVATGGFETQYF.

As regards this clonotype: A single base separates this from a much larger clone, so it may be a read error. The V gene is TRBV9, the J gene TRBJ2-7; D is perhaps TRBD2 (5 bases). CDR1 SGDLS and CDR2 YYNGEE come from the germline V gene. CDR3 length: 15 residues. Here the CDR3 DNA reads TGTACCAGCAGCCCACTAGTGGGGAGCTCCTACGAGCAGTACTTC. Translating it yields CTSSPLVGSSYEQYF.

This clonotype has more than one count but fewer than ten. This chain joins TRBV12-3 or TRBV12-4 and TRBJ2-3, with D possibly matching TRBD2 (7 bases). CDR3 length equals 16 residues. The V and J ends lost 4 bases and 1 base respectively, with 15 bases between them. The CDR3 coding sequence is TGTGCCAGCAGTTGGGGGGCTAGCGGAGGCACAGATACGCAGTATTTT. Amino acid sequence: CASSWGASGGTDTQYF.

On this clonotype: One base away lies a much larger clone, so this may be a sequencing read error. The chain joins TRBV12-5 to TRBJ2-1; tentative D call: TRBD2 (6 bases). Germline assignment: CDR1 LGHNT and CDR2 FRNRAP. CDR3 length equals 16 residues. V lost 6 bases to trimming and J lost 9 bases, with 24 bases between them. CDR3 residues: CASGPGDPGGTSEQFF. Written as DNA, the CDR3 is TGTGCTAGTGGACCTGGGGACCCCGGGGGAACTAGTGAGCAGTTCTTC.

This clonotype has ten or more counts. The CDR3 DNA reads as TGTGCCAGCAGCTTATTTACGGATCCGGGGTACAATGAGCAGTTCTTC. It yields the protein CASSLFTDPGYNEQFF. The V call is TRBV7-2, the J call TRBJ2-1, with a possible D match to TRBD2 (5 bases). Between the trimmed V and J ends, which lost 2 bases and 4 bases, there was a span of 15 bases. There are 16 residues in the CDR3. Per germline, CDR1 SGHTA and CDR2 FQGNSA. Full variable domain (rest looked up from reference TRBV7-2 and TRBJ2-1): GAGVSQSPSNKVTEKGKDVELRCDPISGHTALYWYRQSLGQGLEFLIYFQGNSAPDKSGLPSDRFSAERTGGSVSTLTIQRTQQEDSAVYLCASSLFTDPGYNEQFFGPGTRLTVL.

The V and J genes are TRBV5-1 and TRBJ2-1; the D gene is possibly TRBD1 (6 bases). V lost 0 bases and J lost 9, with 19 bases in between. The CDR3 runs 16 residues. Germline CDR1 SGHRS, CDR2 YFSETQ. In DNA, the CDR3 is TGCGCCAGCAGCTTGGATCCCGGCAGGGGCCCCGCTGAGCAGTTCTTC. Its translation: CASSLDPGRGPAEQFF. The variable domain in full, completed from reference TRBV5-1 and TRBJ2-1, reads KAGVTQTPRYLIKTRGQQVTLSCSPISGHRSVSWYQQTPGQGLQFLFEYFSETQRNKGNFPGRFSGRQFSNSRSEMNVSTLELGDSALYLCASSLDPGRGPAEQFFGPGTRLTVL.

This clonotype was counted many times. The rearrangement uses TRBV28 and TRBJ2-2; 7 nucleotides line up with TRBD1. This CDR3 has 15 amino acids. The germline gives CDR1 MDHEN, CDR2 SYDVKM. J gave up 2 bases and V 10 bases, and 10 bases lay outside the gene matches. The CDR3 sequence: CATLATGDNTGELFF. As DNA, the CDR3 is TGTGCCACCCTAGCTACAGGGGACAACACCGGGGAGCTGTTTTTT. The full variable domain, rest sourced from reference TRBV28 and TRBJ2-2, is DVKVTQSSRYLVKRTGEKVFLECVQDMDHENMFWYRQDPGLGLRLIYFSYDVKMKEKGDIPEGYSVSREKKERFSLILESASTNQTSMYLCATLATGDNTGELFFGEGSRLTVL.

The sample holds many counts of this clonotype. In nucleotides, the CDR3 is TGTGCCAGCAGCCCAAGGACTAGCGCCTCAGATACGCAGTATTTT. It specifies CASSPRTSASDTQYF. The genes are TRBV27 and TRBJ2-3; 9 bases are a match to TRBD2. Per germline, CDR1 MNHEY and CDR2 SMNVEV (reference sequence). V shed 6 bases and J 4 bases; nucleotides not matched to a gene: 8. The CDR3 totals 15 residues.

This clonotype has a count of ten or more. The V and J genes are TRBV11-1 and TRBJ2-1; the D is unclear. The CDR3 loop spans 12 amino acids. V was shortened by 3 bases and J by 4 bases, with 4 bases between the two germline ends. The germline V gene has CDR1 SGHAT and CDR2 FQDESV (reference sequence). CDR3 in DNA: TGTGCCAGCAGCTTTTTTTACAATGAGCAGTTCTTC. Encoded protein: CASSFFYNEQFF.

This clonotype showed up just a few times. This chain links TRBV11-1 with TRBJ2-1; TRBD2 aligns across 13 bases. CDR3 size: 18 residues. CDR1 and CDR2 (germline): SGHAT, FQDESV (reference sequence). V was clipped by 5 bases and J by 0 bases; unmatched bases: 7. CDR3 coding DNA: TGTGCCAGCAGCGGTGGGACTAGCGGGACTAACTCCTACAATGAGCAGTTCTTC. It is translated as CASSGGTSGTNSYNEQFF.

V gene TRBV4-3 combines with J gene TRBJ2-6, with 14 nucleotides matching TRBD2. Losses at the gene ends were 0 bases for V and 3 bases for J; bases not matched to a gene: 7. The CDR3 is made up of 20 amino acids. Germline assignment: CDR1 LGHNA and CDR2 YSLEER. The DNA for the CDR3 is TGCGCCAGCAGCCAAGACCCGGGACTAGCGGGAGAGCGTGGGGCCAACGTCCTGACTTTC. Amino acid sequence: CASSQDPGLAGERGANVLTF.

This clonotype was seen a few times. The chain is built from TRBV11-2 and TRBJ2-1, with D possibly being TRBD2 (6 bases). Trimming stripped 5 bases from V and 13 bases from J, with 15 bases between. The length of the CDR3 is 12 residues. Germline CDR1 SGHAT, CDR2 FQNNGV. CDR3 nucleotide sequence: TGTGCCAGCAGCCGAACTAGCTATAACCAGTTCTTC. This sequence encodes CASSRTSYNQFF.

This clonotype was seen repeatedly, ten times or more. The rearrangement links TRBV9 to TRBJ2-5, with D possibly being TRBD1 (6 bases). CDR3 length: 14 residues. Germline V gene data show CDR1 as SGDLS and CDR2 as YYNGEE. Trimming removed 4 bases from V and 1 base from J, with 11 bases in between. DNA for the CDR3: TGTGCCAGCAGCACCCGGGACACCCAAGAGACCCAGTACTTC. Its protein product is CASSTRDTQETQYF.

In this sample, this clonotype turned up a few times. This chain links TRBV11-1 with TRBJ2-5; 7 nucleotides align to TRBD1. This CDR3 has 14 amino acids. Germline lookup yields CDR1 SGHAT and CDR2 FQDESV (reference sequence). The V segment lost 5 bases and the J segment 0 bases; nucleotides outside the gene matches: 3. As DNA, the CDR3 is TGTGCCAGCAGCCTACAGGGGTACCAAGAGACCCAGTACTTC. Translation: CASSLQGYQETQYF.

Many counts were recorded for this clonotype. V gene TRBV6-1 combines with J gene TRBJ2-3, with TRBD1 matching 7 bases. V lost 6 bases, J lost 3 bases, and 3 bases stayed unmatched. Germline loops: CDR1 MNHNS, CDR2 SASEGT. The CDR3 runs 13 residues. CDR3 DNA: TGTGCCAGCAGACAGGGGACAACAGATACGCAGTATTTT. This sequence encodes CASRQGTTDTQYF.

In the case of this clonotype: A much more abundant neighbour one base away suggests this may be a read error. The chain is built from TRBV10-3 and TRBJ2-7; D gene ambiguous. Per the germline V gene, CDR1 is ENHRY and CDR2 is SYGVKD. This CDR3 has 14 residues. CDR3 DNA sequence: TGTGTCATCAGTGAGCCGACGGGCGCCTACGAGCAGTACTTC. This codes for CVISEPTGAYEQYF.

This clonotype was seen a few times. The V call is TRBV20-1, the J call TRBJ2-7; tentatively, D is TRBD1 or TRBD2 (5 bases each). This CDR3 is built from 14 residues. Trimming shortened V by 3 bases and J by 4 bases, and 16 bases separated the two germline ends. Germline loops: CDR1 DFQATT, CDR2 SNEGSKA (reference sequence). This chain's CDR3 is CSASENAGRYEQYF. DNA of the CDR3: TGCAGTGCTAGCGAAAATGCAGGGAGATACGAGCAGTACTTC.

This clonotype was observed a few times. CDR3 nucleotide sequence: TGTGCCAGCAGCTCAGATGGGACTAGCGGGATGGGGTATGAGCAGTTCTTC. Its translation is CASSSDGTSGMGYEQFF. This rearrangement joins TRBV7-9 to TRBJ2-1, with 13 nucleotides matching TRBD2. The junction had 11 bases not matched to a gene; V was cut back by 4 bases and J by 8 bases. The germline CDR1 and CDR2 sequences are SEHNR and FQNEAQ (reference sequence). This CDR3 spans 17 amino acids.

This clonotype showed up many times. The chain combines TRBV5-6 with TRBJ2-1, with 8 bases aligning to TRBD2. The V and J ends lost 4 bases and 3 bases, in that order; junction bases with no gene match: 6. The CDR3 consists of 15 residues. Germline V CDR1 and CDR2: SGHDT, YYEEEE. The CDR3 spells CASSQTSAVYNEQFF. CDR3 sequence (DNA): TGTGCCAGCAGCCAGACTAGCGCCGTCTACAATGAGCAGTTCTTC.

The chain employs TRBV28 and TRBJ2-5; D call uncertain. CDR1 is MDHEN, CDR2 SYDVKM, per germline. V lost 4 bases and J lost 7, with 10 bases in between. The CDR3 is made up of 12 amino acids. CDR3 coding DNA: TGTGCCAGCAGTTACGGCACCCTGACCCAGTACTTC. It yields the protein CASSYGTLTQYF. Together with reference TRBV28 and TRBJ2-5, the CDR3 gives the full variable domain: DVKVTQSSRYLVKRTGEKVFLECVQDMDHENMFWYRQDPGLGLRLIYFSYDVKMKEKGDIPEGYSVSREKKERFSLILESASTNQTSMYLCASSYGTLTQYFGPGTRLLVL.

This clonotype has only a few counts. The chain uses TRBV28 and TRBJ2-1, with TRBD1 matching over 8 bases. V was clipped by 1 base and J by 2 bases; unmatched bases: 4. Germline assignment: CDR1 MDHEN and CDR2 SYDVKM. This CDR3 is built from 16 residues. This CDR3 is CASSLFTGGAYNEQFF. CDR3 nucleotides: TGTGCCAGCAGTTTATTCACAGGGGGTGCCTACAATGAGCAGTTCTTC.

This clonotype has a handful of counts. The J gene is TRBJ2-5, the V gene TRBV14, with 9 positions matching TRBD1. CDR3 size: 14 residues. The germline CDR1 and CDR2 sequences are SGHDN and FVKESK. The V gene end was trimmed by 5 bases and the J gene end by 5 bases; junction bases not matched to a gene: 6. CDR3 sequence reads: CASSSRTGDETQYF. In nucleotides, the CDR3 is TGTGCCAGCAGCTCGCGGACAGGGGATGAGACCCAGTACTTC.

The V and J genes are TRBV15 and TRBJ2-7; 9 bases agree with TRBD2. Germline trimming cut 1 base from V and 0 bases from J; bases unmatched to any gene: 16. From germline, CDR1 is LNHNV and CDR2 YYDKDF (reference sequence). This CDR3 contains 20 residues. CDR3 sequence: CATSRGQGRSEREVSYEQYF. CDR3 bases: TGTGCCACCAGCAGAGGCCAGGGGCGATCGGAGCGGGAGGTCTCCTACGAGCAGTACTTC.

The table lists this clonotype with many counts. The genes are TRBV24-1 and TRBJ2-2; D might be TRBD1 (6 bases). The CDR3 is 15 residues long. Looked up from germline, CDR1 is KGHDR and CDR2 is SFDVKD. V was clipped by 6 bases and J by 1 base, with 11 bases between them. CDR3: CATSPLGQNTGELFF. The DNA of the CDR3 is TGTGCCACCAGTCCTTTGGGACAGAACACCGGGGAGCTGTTTTTT.

There are many counts of this clonotype. The CDR3 nucleotides are TGTGCCAGCAGCTTATCCCAGGGGATTTCGGCAGATACGCAGTATTTT. Its translation is CASSLSQGISADTQYF. The rearrangement uses TRBV7-2 and TRBJ2-3, with D maybe TRBD1 (6 bases). The CDR3 covers 16 residues. V was clipped by 2 bases and J by 4 bases, with 16 bases between them. CDR1 is SGHTA and CDR2 is FQGNSA in the germline V gene.

This clonotype was counted ten times or more. In DNA, the CDR3 is TGCGCCAGCAGCAGGACAGGGGGCGAATACAATGAGCAGTTCTTC. As protein: CASSRTGGEYNEQFF. The chain couples TRBV5-1 to TRBJ2-1, with 11 positions matching TRBD1. V gave up 4 bases and J gave up 4 bases; unmatched junction bases: 4. Germline CDR1 reads SGHRS; CDR2 reads YFSETQ. This CDR3 is built from 15 residues.

This clonotype was observed a handful of times. The chain combines TRBV2 with TRBJ2-6; no firm D call. Between the trimmed V and J ends, which lost 4 bases and 2 bases, there was a span of 9 bases. The germline gives CDR1 SNHLY, CDR2 FYNNEI. The length of the CDR3 is 15 residues. In DNA form, the CDR3 reads TGTGCCAGCAGTGGCCCGGTAGCTGGGGCCAACGTCCTGACTTTC. It encodes CASSGPVAGANVLTF. The full variable domain, rest sourced from reference TRBV2 and TRBJ2-6, is EPEVTQTPSHQVTQMGQEVILRCVPISNHLYFYWYRQILGQKVEFLVSFYNNEISEKSEIFDDQFSVERPDGSNFTLKIRSTKLEDSAMYFCASSGPVAGANVLTFGAGSRLTVL.